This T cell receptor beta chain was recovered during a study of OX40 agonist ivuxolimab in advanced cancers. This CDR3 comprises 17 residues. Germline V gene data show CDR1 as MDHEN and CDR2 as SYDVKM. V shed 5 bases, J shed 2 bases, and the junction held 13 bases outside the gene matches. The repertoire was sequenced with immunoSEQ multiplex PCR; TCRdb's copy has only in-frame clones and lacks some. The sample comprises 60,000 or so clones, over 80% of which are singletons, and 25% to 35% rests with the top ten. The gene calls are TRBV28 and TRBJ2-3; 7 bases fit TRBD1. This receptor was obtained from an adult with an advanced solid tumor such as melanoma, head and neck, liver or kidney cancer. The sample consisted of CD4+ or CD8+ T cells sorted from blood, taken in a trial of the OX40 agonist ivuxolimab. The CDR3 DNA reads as TGTGCCAGCAGTCTAGAAGGGGACAGATACCACACAGATACGCAGTATTTT. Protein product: CASSLEGDRYHTDTQYF.